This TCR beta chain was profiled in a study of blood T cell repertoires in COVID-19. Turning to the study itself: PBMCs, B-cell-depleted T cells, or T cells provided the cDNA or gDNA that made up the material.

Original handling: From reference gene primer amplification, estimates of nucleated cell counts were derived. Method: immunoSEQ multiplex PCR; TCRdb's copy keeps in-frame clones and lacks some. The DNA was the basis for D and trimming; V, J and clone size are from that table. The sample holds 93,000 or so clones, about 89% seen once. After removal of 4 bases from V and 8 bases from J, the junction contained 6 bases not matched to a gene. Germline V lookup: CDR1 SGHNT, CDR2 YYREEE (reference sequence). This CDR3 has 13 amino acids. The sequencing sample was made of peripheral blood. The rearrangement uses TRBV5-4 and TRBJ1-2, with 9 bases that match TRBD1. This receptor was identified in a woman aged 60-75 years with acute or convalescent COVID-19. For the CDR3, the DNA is TGTGCCAGCAGCCGACAGGGGGAACAAGGCTACACCTTC. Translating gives CASSRQGEQGYTF.